The present T cell receptor (beta chain) was sequenced within a study of blood T cell repertoires in COVID-19. Study overall: Sites in the United States, Italy and Spain provided acute and convalescent COVID-19 samples. PBMCs, B-cell-depleted T cells, or T cells were the source of the cDNA or gDNA that made up the material.

CDR3 length: 14 amino acids. Germline values: CDR1 SGDLS, CDR2 YYNGEE. V dropped 3 bases and J dropped 3; count of bases not matched to a gene: 4. Original methodology: Amplification of reference gene primers was used by the study to estimate nucleated cell counts. Here immunoSEQ multiplex PCR was the method, and the copy in TCRdb shows in-frame clones only, minus some. That table gives V, J and clone size, and the DNA gave D and trimming. This table has around 150,000 clones, over 65% appearing once. This chain joins TRBV9 and TRBJ2-3, with 7 bases identical to TRBD1. The TCR originated in a man between 65 and 79 years old with acute or convalescent COVID-19. Source material: peripheral blood. CDR3 sequence: CASSARTGTDTQYF. The CDR3 DNA sequence: TGTGCCAGCAGCGCCCGGACAGGAACAGATACGCAGTATTTT. The complete variable domain, with remaining parts taken from reference TRBV9 and TRBJ2-3, reads DSGVTQTPKHLITATGQRVTLRCSPRSGDLSVYWYQQSLDQGLQFLIQYYNGEERAKGNILERFSAQQFPDLHSELNLSSLELGDSALYFCASSARTGTDTQYFGPGTRLTVL.